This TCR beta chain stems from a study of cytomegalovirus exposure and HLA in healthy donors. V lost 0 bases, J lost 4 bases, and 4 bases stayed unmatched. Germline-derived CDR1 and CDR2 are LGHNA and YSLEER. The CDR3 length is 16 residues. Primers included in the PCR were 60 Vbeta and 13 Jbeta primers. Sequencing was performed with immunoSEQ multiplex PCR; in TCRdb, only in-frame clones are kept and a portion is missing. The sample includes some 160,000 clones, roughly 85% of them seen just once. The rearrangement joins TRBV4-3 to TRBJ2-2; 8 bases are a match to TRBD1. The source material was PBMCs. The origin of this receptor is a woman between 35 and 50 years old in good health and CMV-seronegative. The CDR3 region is CASSQERTGITGELFF. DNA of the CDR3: TGCGCCAGCAGCCAAGAGAGGACAGGGATCACCGGGGAGCTGTTTTTT.